This T cell receptor beta chain is drawn from a study of OX40 agonist ivuxolimab in advanced cancers. General study points: A proportion of nonresponders additionally exhibited low normalized T-cell clonal expansion.

A word on this clone: Its specificity is unknown.

The V gene's germline CDR1 is MDHEN and CDR2 SYDVKM. This CDR3 has 14 amino acids. V was cut by 1 base and J by 6 bases, with 10 bases left in between. TCRdb keeps only in-frame clones here, not all; method: immunoSEQ multiplex PCR. The table shows roughly 70,000 clones, with 85% occurring only once. Blood sampling was done at baseline, cycle 4 day 1, and cycle 7 day 1. This chain joins TRBV28 and TRBJ1-5; D is undetermined. The clonotype comes from an adult with an advanced solid tumor such as melanoma, head and neck, liver or kidney cancer. This material consisted of CD4+ or CD8+ T cells sorted from blood, taken in a trial of the OX40 agonist ivuxolimab. As DNA, the CDR3 is TGTGCCAGCAGTTTATACTCATTGGGTCAGCCCCAGCATTTT. Protein: CASSLYSLGQPQHF.